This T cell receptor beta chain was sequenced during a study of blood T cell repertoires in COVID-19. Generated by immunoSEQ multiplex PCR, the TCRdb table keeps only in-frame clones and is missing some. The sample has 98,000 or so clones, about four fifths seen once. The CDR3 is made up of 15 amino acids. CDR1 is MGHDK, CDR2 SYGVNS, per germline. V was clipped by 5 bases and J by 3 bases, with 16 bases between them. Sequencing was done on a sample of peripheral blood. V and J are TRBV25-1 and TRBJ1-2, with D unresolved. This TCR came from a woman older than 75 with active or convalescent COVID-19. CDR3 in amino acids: CASSSQSTEDYGYTF. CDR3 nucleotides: TGTGCCAGCAGTTCTCAAAGTACGGAGGACTATGGCTACACCTTC.